These 16 T cell receptor beta chains came from one sample sequenced in a study of OX40 agonist ivuxolimab in advanced cancers. Library preparation was by the immunoSEQ multiplex PCR assay. The table was pulled from immuneACCESS by TCRdb, which kept in-frame rearrangements only. Such tables lose some clones; where checked, under half of the loss comes from unresolved V genes, and the rest has no known cause. Present in this sample are about 73,000 clones, around nine tenths of which were seen just once. The ten largest clones take up about 0.8% of the sample. This material consisted of CD4+ or CD8+ T cells sorted from blood, taken in a trial of the OX40 agonist ivuxolimab. Receptors were obtained from an adult with an advanced solid tumor such as melanoma, head and neck, liver or kidney cancer.

The rearrangement uses TRBV7-3 and TRBJ1-3; D is unclear. Trimming removed 4 bases at V and 8 bases at J, with 12 bases between. Germline CDR1 reads SGHTA; CDR2 reads FQGTGA. The CDR3 length is 13 residues. CDR3 residues: CASSSFVSDTIYF. The DNA of the CDR3 is TGTGCCAGCAGCTCGTTCGTCTCGGACACCATATATTTT. The entire variable domain, with the rest obtained from reference TRBV7-3 and TRBJ1-3, is as follows: GAGVSQTPSNKVTEKGKYVELRCDPISGHTALYWYRQSLGQGPEFLIYFQGTGAADDSGLPNDRFFAVRPEGSVSTLKIQRTERGDSAVYLCASSSFVSDTIYFGEGSWLTVV.

V and J are TRBV6-1 and TRBJ1-2; possibly TRBD1 for D (5 bases). Trimming took off 4 bases at V and 8 bases at J, with 14 bases between the two ends. The CDR3 has 13 residues. Germline V gene lookup returns CDR1 MNHNS and CDR2 SASEGT. The CDR3 DNA follows: TGTGCCAGCAGTGTTGGAGACAGTTACGGCTACACCTTC. Protein: CASSVGDSYGYTF.

The V call is TRBV2, the J call TRBJ2-5; no clear D gene. Trimming shortened V by 5 bases and J by 5 bases, and 6 bases separated the two germline ends. CDR1 SNHLY and CDR2 FYNNEI come from the germline V gene. CDR3 length: 11 residues. The CDR3 reads CASSLMETQYF. The CDR3 region has the DNA TGTGCCAGCAGTTTGATGGAGACCCAGTACTTC. The whole variable domain, remainder taken from reference TRBV2 and TRBJ2-5, is EPEVTQTPSHQVTQMGQEVILRCVPISNHLYFYWYRQILGQKVEFLVSFYNNEISEKSEIFDDQFSVERPDGSNFTLKIRSTKLEDSAMYFCASSLMETQYFGPGTRLLVL.

V gene TRBV29-1 combines with J gene TRBJ1-1; TRBD1 aligns across 7 bases. CDR3 length equals 13 residues. CDR1 is SQVTM, CDR2 ANQGSEA, per germline. V was pared by 4 bases and J by 1 base, with 3 bases of the junction left unmatched. The CDR3 DNA reads as TGCAGCGTTGGGACAGGAGGGAACACTGAAGCTTTCTTT. This translates into CSVGTGGNTEAFF.

The V call is TRBV5-1, the J call TRBJ2-5; D unresolved. Germline CDR1 and CDR2: SGHRS and YFSETQ. V lost 4 bases and J 0 bases, leaving 10 bases between the germline ends. The CDR3 has 14 residues. The CDR3 DNA reads as TGCGCCAGCAGCCGCTCACAGAACCAAGAGACCCAGTACTTC. As protein: CASSRSQNQETQYF.

The CDR3 sequence: CASSSRDSQNNEQFF. CDR3 bases: TGTGCCAGCAGTTCAAGAGACAGCCAAAACAATGAGCAGTTCTTC. The rearrangement uses TRBV28 and TRBJ2-1; tentatively, D is TRBD1 (5 bases). The CDR3 spans 15 residues. Germline CDR1 reads MDHEN; CDR2 reads SYDVKM. Trimming pared 4 bases from V and 5 bases from J, leaving 15 bases between.

V and J are TRBV2 and TRBJ1-4, with D possibly being TRBD1 (6 bases). Per germline, CDR1 SNHLY and CDR2 FYNNEI. The CDR3 contains 12 residues. V lost 6 bases, J lost 10 bases, and 12 bases lay in between. The CDR3 sequence: CASSHRVGKLFF. The CDR3 DNA reads as TGTGCCAGCAGCCACAGGGTGGGAAAACTGTTTTTT.

V and J are TRBV7-8 and TRBJ2-5, with 11 positions matching TRBD2. CDR3 length: 15 amino acids. V was clipped by 5 bases and J by 5 bases; unmatched bases: 7. Germline CDR1 reads SGHVS; CDR2 reads FQNEAQ. The CDR3 here is CASSRAGTSGETQYF. In DNA form, the CDR3 reads TGTGCCAGCAGCAGAGCCGGGACTAGCGGCGAGACCCAGTACTTC.

This clone occurred a few times. This sequence joins TRBV10-3 and TRBJ1-3; maybe TRBD1 (5 bases). Germline V gene sequence: CDR1 ENHRY, CDR2 SYGVKD. This CDR3 is 13 amino acids long. The V end was cut by 5 bases, the J end by 9 bases, with 14 bases between. CDR3 amino acids: CAISPIGDPTIYF. In DNA form, the CDR3 reads TGTGCCATCAGTCCAATCGGGGACCCCACCATATATTTT.

The rearrangement joins TRBV4-1 to TRBJ1-5; D gene uncertain. The V and J ends lost 1 base and 0 bases respectively, with 4 bases between them. This CDR3 region has 14 residues. Per germline, CDR1 MGHRA and CDR2 YSYEKL. This CDR3 reads CASSQGVSNQPQHF. The DNA of the CDR3 is TGCGCCAGCAGCCAAGGGGTTAGCAATCAGCCCCAGCATTTT.

This clone appeared once. This rearrangement joins TRBV5-1 to TRBJ1-1, with D uncertain. This CDR3 spans 15 amino acids. CDR1 and CDR2 from the germline V gene are SGHRS and YFSETQ. The ends were cut back, 1 base at V and 2 bases at J, with 12 bases in the middle. CDR3 sequence reads: CASSLQSPGNTEAFF. The CDR3 DNA is TGCGCCAGCAGCTTGCAGTCGCCGGGTAACACTGAAGCTTTCTTT.

This sequence joins TRBV7-9 and TRBJ1-2, with D possibly matching TRBD1 (5 bases). Trimming removed 4 bases from V and 7 bases from J, with 16 bases in between. Germline CDR1 and CDR2: SEHNR and FQNEAQ (reference sequence). The CDR3 extends over 14 amino acids. The CDR3 reads CASSSASGRSGYTF. CDR3 bases: TGTGCCAGCAGCTCAGCCTCAGGGAGGAGTGGCTACACCTTC.

The chain couples TRBV13 to TRBJ2-3, with 7 bases fitting TRBD2. Germline-derived CDR1 and CDR2 are PRHDT and FYEKMQ (reference sequence). With 4 bases clipped from V and 6 bases from J, the junction kept 13 bases outside the gene matches. The CDR3 spans 16 residues. The chain's CDR3 is CASSYREGLPGDTQYF. The CDR3 bases are TGTGCCAGCAGCTACCGAGAGGGACTACCAGGGGATACGCAGTATTTT.

V is TRBV7-3 and J is TRBJ2-5, with 7 positions matching TRBD1. The V and J ends lost 5 bases and 5 bases, in that order; junction bases with no gene match: 5. Looked up from germline, CDR1 is SGHTA and CDR2 is FQGTGA. This CDR3 has 13 amino acids. The CDR3 DNA reads as TGTGCCAGCAGCCAGGACAGGAGGGAGACCCAGTACTTC. Translating gives CASSQDRRETQYF. The full variable domain, with the rest looked up from reference TRBV7-3 and TRBJ2-5, is GAGVSQTPSNKVTEKGKYVELRCDPISGHTALYWYRQSLGQGPEFLIYFQGTGAADDSGLPNDRFFAVRPEGSVSTLKIQRTERGDSAVYLCASSQDRRETQYFGPGTRLLVL.

This sequence joins TRBV19 and TRBJ2-7; the D gene is possibly TRBD1 (5 bases). CDR3 size: 15 residues. V lost 6 bases to trimming and J lost 1 base, with 16 bases between them. Germline V gives CDR1 LNHDA, CDR2 SQIVND (reference sequence). The chain's CDR3 is CASSLPSAGSYEQYF. The CDR3, as DNA: TGTGCCAGTAGCCTTCCTTCTGCAGGGTCCTACGAGCAGTACTTC.

As regards this clone: This sample also contains other DNA sequences that code for the same CDR3. CDR3 in DNA: TGTGCCAGTAGTTCGGGGGGGTACGGGTCCTACGAGCAGTACTTC. Its translation is CASSSGGYGSYEQYF. The chain carries TRBV19 and TRBJ2-7, with 8 bases identical to TRBD2. The CDR3 has 15 residues. Germline V gene data show CDR1 as LNHDA and CDR2 as SQIVND (reference sequence). J lost 1 base, V lost 5 bases, and 7 bases had no gene match. Based on the CDR3 plus reference TRBV19 and TRBJ2-7, the full variable domain is DGGITQSPKYLFRKEGQNVTLSCEQNLNHDAMYWYRQDPGQGLRLIYYSQIVNDFQKGDIAEGYSVSREKKESFPLTVTSAQKNPTAFYLCASSSGGYGSYEQYFGPGTRLTVT.